The 5 T cell receptor beta chains below come from one sample, sequenced in a study of blood T cell repertoires in COVID-19 (dated by TCRdb to the early 2020s). The library was obtained by the immunoSEQ multiplex PCR assay. In TCRdb, the immuneACCESS table is reduced to in-frame sequences with V and J assigned. These tables do not hold every clone; where another copy was compared, an unresolved V gene accounts for under half, and the others remain unexplained. In all, the sample holds approximately 290,000 clones, and around 87% of those were seen once. The ten largest clonotypes hold 2% to 3% of the sample. What was sequenced was peripheral blood. The source of these receptors is a man between 18 and 29 years old with active or convalescent COVID-19.

The V gene is TRBV19, the J gene TRBJ2-7; TRBD1 agrees at 8 bases. The CDR3 has 15 residues. The germline CDR1 and CDR2 sequences are LNHDA and SQIVND (reference sequence). The trim removed 2 bases at V and 4 bases at J, leaving 7 bases unmatched. CDR3 protein: CASSILQGAGYEQYF. The CDR3 bases are TGTGCCAGTAGTATATTGCAGGGGGCTGGATACGAGCAGTACTTC.

The chain has TRBV5-6 and TRBJ2-3; D may be TRBD1 (6 bases). The CDR3 runs 14 residues. Trimming shortened V by 0 bases and J by 4 bases, and 9 bases separated the two germline ends. Per the germline V gene, CDR1 is SGHDT and CDR2 is YYEEEE. Written as DNA, the CDR3 is TGTGCCAGCAGCTTGGGGGGGCACGCAGATACGCAGTATTTT. Translated, it gives CASSLGGHADTQYF.

This chain links TRBV6-5 with TRBJ2-5; tentatively, D is TRBD2 (5 bases). Trimming took 1 base from V and 7 from J, leaving 10 bases between them. The CDR3 extends over 13 amino acids. CDR1 is MNHEY and CDR2 is SVGAGI in the germline V gene. CDR3 nucleotides: TGTGCCAGCAGTTACTTGGAGGACGGGACCCAGTACTTC. Its translation is CASSYLEDGTQYF.

This clone was recorded a few times. This rearrangement joins TRBV5-4 to TRBJ1-1, with D hard to call. Germline CDR1 SGHNT, CDR2 YYREEE (reference sequence). The length of the CDR3 is 14 residues. Trimming removed 4 bases at V and 5 bases at J, with 15 bases between. The CDR3: CASSSRGSGTEAFF. The CDR3 bases are TGTGCCAGCAGCAGCAGAGGTTCGGGAACTGAAGCTTTCTTT.

V and J are TRBV7-9 and TRBJ2-3; 8 nucleotides line up with TRBD1. Trimming took 5 bases from V and 1 from J; bases not matched to a gene: 5. This CDR3 has 15 residues. From germline, CDR1 is SEHNR and CDR2 FQNEAQ (reference sequence). The DNA for the CDR3 is TGTGCCAGCAGCCGAACACAGGGGGGCACAGATACGCAGTATTTT. Protein product: CASSRTQGGTDTQYF.